This TCR beta chain came from a study of siplizumab effects on memory and regulatory T cells. Study-level points and caveats: A significant reduction in alloreactive sequences traceable to unstimulated CD4+ memory cells was produced by siplizumab.

The table came from immunoSEQ multiplex PCR; TCRdb's copy has only in-frame clones and leaves some out. The sample has tens of thousands of clones, 95% to 98% seen once. The germline gives CDR1 SGDLS, CDR2 YYNGEE. The CDR3 contains 15 residues. The V and J ends lost 3 bases and 2 bases respectively, with 12 bases between them. Comments on this clone: Its antigen is unidentified.

Sequence data were generated for unstimulated naive, memory, effector memory and TEMRA subsets in three donor pairs. The chain is built from TRBV9 and TRBJ2-1; D may correspond to TRBD1 or TRBD2 (5 bases each). This clonotype was sampled from a human donor in good health. Material for sequencing was naive CD8+ T cells sorted from blood. The CDR3 DNA sequence: TGTGCCAGCAGCGCTGGGACGACGACCTACAATGAGCAGTTCTTC. It specifies CASSAGTTTYNEQFF.